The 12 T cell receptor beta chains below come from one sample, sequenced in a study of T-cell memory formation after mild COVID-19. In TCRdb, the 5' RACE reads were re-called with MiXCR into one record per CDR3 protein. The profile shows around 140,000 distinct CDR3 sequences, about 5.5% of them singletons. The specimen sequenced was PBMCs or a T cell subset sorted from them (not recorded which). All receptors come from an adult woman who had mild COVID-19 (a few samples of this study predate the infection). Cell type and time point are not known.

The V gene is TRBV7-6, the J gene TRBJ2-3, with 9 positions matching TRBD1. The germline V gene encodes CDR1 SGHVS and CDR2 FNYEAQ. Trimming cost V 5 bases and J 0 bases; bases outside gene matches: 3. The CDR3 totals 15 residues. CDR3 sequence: CASSKQGASTDTQYF. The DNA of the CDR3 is TGTGCCAGCAGCAAACAGGGGGCAAGCACAGATACGCAGTATTTT.

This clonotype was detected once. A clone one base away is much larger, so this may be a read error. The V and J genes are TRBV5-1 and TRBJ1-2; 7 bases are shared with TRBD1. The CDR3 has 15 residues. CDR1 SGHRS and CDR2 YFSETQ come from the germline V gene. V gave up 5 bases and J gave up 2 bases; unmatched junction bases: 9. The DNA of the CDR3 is TGCGCCAGCAGATCCAGACAGGGTACGAACTATGGCTACACCTTC. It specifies CASRSRQGTNYGYTF.

The CDR3 loop reads CASSQAGTGVYGYTF. Here the CDR3 DNA reads TGTGCCAGCAGCCAAGCCGGGACAGGCGTTTATGGCTACACCTTC. This chain uses TRBV14 with TRBJ1-2; 8 nucleotides align to TRBD1. The CDR3 is made up of 15 amino acids. Trimming took 1 base from V and 5 from J; bases not matched to a gene: 6. In germline, CDR1 is SGHDN, CDR2 FVKESK.

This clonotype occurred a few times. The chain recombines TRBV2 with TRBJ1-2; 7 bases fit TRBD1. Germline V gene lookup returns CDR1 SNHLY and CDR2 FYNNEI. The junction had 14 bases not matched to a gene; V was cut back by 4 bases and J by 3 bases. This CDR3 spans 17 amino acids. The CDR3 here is CASSAGTVLETHYGYTF. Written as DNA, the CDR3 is TGTGCCAGCAGTGCCGGGACAGTGTTAGAGACCCACTATGGCTACACCTTC. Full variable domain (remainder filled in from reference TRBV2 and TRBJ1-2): EPEVTQTPSHQVTQMGQEVILRCVPISNHLYFYWYRQILGQKVEFLVSFYNNEISEKSEIFDDQFSVERPDGSNFTLKIRSTKLEDSAMYFCASSAGTVLETHYGYTFGSGTRLTVV.

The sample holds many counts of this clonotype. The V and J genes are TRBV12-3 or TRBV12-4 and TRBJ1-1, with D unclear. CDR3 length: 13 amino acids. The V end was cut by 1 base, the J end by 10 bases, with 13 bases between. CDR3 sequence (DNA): TGTGCCAGCAGTTTAGTCGCGGAAGTGGGAGCTTTCTTT. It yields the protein CASSLVAEVGAFF.

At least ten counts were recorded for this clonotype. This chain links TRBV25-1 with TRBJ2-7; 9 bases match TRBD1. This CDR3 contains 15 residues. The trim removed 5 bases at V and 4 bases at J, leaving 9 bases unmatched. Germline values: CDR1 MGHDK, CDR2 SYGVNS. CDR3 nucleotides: TGTGCCAGCAGTAACGCCGGGACAGGGATGTACGAGCAGTACTTC. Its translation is CASSNAGTGMYEQYF.

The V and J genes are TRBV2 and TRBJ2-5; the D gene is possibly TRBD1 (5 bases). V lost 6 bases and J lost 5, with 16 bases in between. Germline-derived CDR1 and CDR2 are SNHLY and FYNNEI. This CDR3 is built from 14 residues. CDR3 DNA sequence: TGTGCCAGCAGCTATACTGGTGGGGCGGAGACCCAGTACTTC. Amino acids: CASSYTGGAETQYF.

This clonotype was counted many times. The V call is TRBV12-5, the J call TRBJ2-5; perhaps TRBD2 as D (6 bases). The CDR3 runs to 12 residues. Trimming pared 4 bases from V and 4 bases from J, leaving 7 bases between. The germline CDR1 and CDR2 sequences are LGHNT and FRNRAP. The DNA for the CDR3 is TGTGCTAGTGGTTGGGGGGTAGAGACCCAGTACTTC. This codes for CASGWGVETQYF.

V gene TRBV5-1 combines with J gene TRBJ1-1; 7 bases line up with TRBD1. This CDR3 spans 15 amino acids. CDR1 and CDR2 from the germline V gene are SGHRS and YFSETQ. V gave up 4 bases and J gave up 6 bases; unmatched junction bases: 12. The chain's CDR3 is CASSRGQFGSAEAFF. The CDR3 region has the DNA TGCGCCAGCAGCAGGGGACAGTTCGGGAGCGCTGAAGCTTTCTTT.

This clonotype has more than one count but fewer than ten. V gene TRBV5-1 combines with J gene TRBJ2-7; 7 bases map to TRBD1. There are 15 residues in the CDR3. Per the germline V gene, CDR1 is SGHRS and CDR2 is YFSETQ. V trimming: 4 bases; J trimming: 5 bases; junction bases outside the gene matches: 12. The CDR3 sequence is CASSAAGQDVDEQYF. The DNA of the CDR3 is TGCGCCAGCAGCGCGGCCGGACAGGACGTCGACGAGCAGTACTTC.

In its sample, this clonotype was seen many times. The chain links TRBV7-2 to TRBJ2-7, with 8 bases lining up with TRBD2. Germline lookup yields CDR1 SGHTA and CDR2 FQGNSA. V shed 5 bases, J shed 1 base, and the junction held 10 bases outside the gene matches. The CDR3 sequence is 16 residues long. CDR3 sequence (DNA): TGTGCCAGCAGCCCGCAGCACAGCGGGGGATCCTACGAGCAGTACTTC. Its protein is CASSPQHSGGSYEQYF.

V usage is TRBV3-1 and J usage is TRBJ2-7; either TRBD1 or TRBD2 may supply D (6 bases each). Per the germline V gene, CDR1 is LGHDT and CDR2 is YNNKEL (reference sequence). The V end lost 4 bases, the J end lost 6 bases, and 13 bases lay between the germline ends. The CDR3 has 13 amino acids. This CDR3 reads CASSPFGGGEQYF. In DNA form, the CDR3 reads TGTGCCAGCAGCCCCTTTGGAGGGGGCGAGCAGTACTTC.